This record concerns one T cell receptor beta chain sequence. This clone came up a few times. Its antigen is currently not known. It has no much larger one-base neighbor in the sample; base qualities were not kept. These data are taken from a study of blood T cell repertoires in COVID-19 (TCRdb year 2020). Turning to the overall study: Samples from collaborators originated in the United States, Italy and Spain and spanned both the acute and convalescent phases of COVID-19. The prospective study material was composed of cDNA or gDNA derived from T cells, B-cell-depleted T cells, or PBMCs. Where available, HLA class I and class II types were taken from metadata supplied by the sample provider and were not determined by assay-based typing. Samples came from the ongoing ImmuneRACE study (first 160 participants) plus 1,254 subjects from 6 global collaborators. A freely available public database, intended as a resource for researchers studying the immune response to SARS-CoV-2, is where the repertoires were released. Deeply sampled blood TCRbeta repertoires from subjects exposed to, actively infected with, or recovered from COVID-19 were included in the dataset. Nearly every sample came with metadata listing a de-identified subject ID, COVID-19 status, age in years and sex.

Overall study outcomes, separate from this receptor: The quantity of clinical and demographic metadata differed by source and by participant and was supplied without curation.

The collaborating institutions used their own protocols to collect whole blood in K2EDTA tubes. For TCRbeta analysis, collaborators shipped samples in one of three forms: frozen whole blood, isolated PBMCs, or DNA extracted from either of those sample types. TCRbeta CDR3 regions were amplified from genomic DNA by means of the immunoSEQ Assay, a bias-controlled multiplex PCR. The study's processing was this. Nucleated cell counts per sample were estimated from amplification of reference gene primers within the assay. To quantify the absolute abundance of each unique TCRbeta CDR3 rearrangement, sequence reads were collapsed and filtered. For each sample, productive Simpson clonality was calculated as the square root of Simpson's diversity index across productive rearrangements. The table was pulled from immuneACCESS by TCRdb, which kept in-frame rearrangements only. Such tables lose some clones; where checked, under half of the loss comes from unresolved V genes, and the rest has no known cause. From that table come the V and J calls and clone size; the DNA was used to work out D and trimming. Counted in this sample were 110,000 to 150,000 clones; around 81% of them appeared once. The ten largest clonotypes hold 5% of the sample.

The clonotype was recovered from a woman between 50 and 59 years old with acute or convalescent COVID-19. Material for sequencing was peripheral blood.

The CDR3 region reads CASSEAGGAGTIYF. The nucleotides read TGTGCCAGCAGTGAAGCGGGCGGGGCCGGCACCATATATTTT. The sequence links TRBV6-1 to TRBJ1-3; TRBD1 is perhaps the D gene, given 5 matching bases. CDR1 is given as MNHNS and CDR2 as SASEGT, both from the germline V gene. Including cysteine and phenylalanine, the CDR3 has 14 amino acids. This entry keeps only the CDR3 DNA: 42 bases, framed from base 1. Deletion took 0 bases off V and 9 bases off J, with a span of 12 bases between the germline ends.